The next 25 T cell receptor beta chains were all read from a single sample in a study of control samples from healthy donors and cancer patients. Clones were read by immunoSEQ multiplex PCR, and TCRdb kept only the in-frame ones, dropping some. The data contain approximately 170,000 clones, about 93% of them singletons. Material: blood. The receptors were gathered from a woman aged 60-70 years in good health.

The genes are TRBV6-5 and TRBJ1-6, with D tentatively TRBD1 (5 bases). The germline V gene has CDR1 MNHEY and CDR2 SVGAGI. The CDR3 spans 14 residues. The V end was cut by 2 bases, the J end by 10 bases, with 12 bases between. For the CDR3, the DNA is TGTGCCAGCAGTTACAGGGGTAATGGGTCACCCCTCCACTTT. As protein: CASSYRGNGSPLHF.

The V and J genes are TRBV11-3 and TRBJ2-7; 9 nucleotides match TRBD1. Germline V CDR1 and CDR2: SGHNT, YENEEA. This CDR3 is built from 14 residues. The V gene end was trimmed by 4 bases and the J gene end by 7 bases; junction bases not matched to a gene: 8. The CDR3 DNA reads as TGTGCCAGCAGCTACGGGACAGGGTTAGGGGAGCAGTACTTC. This codes for CASSYGTGLGEQYF.

The chain carries TRBV12-3 or TRBV12-4 and TRBJ1-2; D remains ambiguous. The CDR3 is 13 residues long. Trimming took off 7 bases at V and 3 bases at J, with 12 bases between the two ends. CDR3 sequence (DNA): TGTGCCAGCACCCCTGGCTGGGACTATGGCTACACCTTC. Encoded protein: CASTPGWDYGYTF.

The chain joins TRBV10-3 to TRBJ1-2; TRBD1 might be the D (6 bases). CDR3 size: 14 residues. Trimming took off 0 bases at V and 4 bases at J, with 9 bases between the two ends. CDR1 is ENHRY and CDR2 is SYGVKD in the germline V gene. The CDR3 is CAISESLGGYGYTF. CDR3 nucleotide sequence: TGTGCCATCAGTGAGTCGTTAGGGGGCTATGGCTACACCTTC.

In its sample, this clone was seen once. The chain uses TRBV6-2 or TRBV6-3 and TRBJ2-5, with a possible D match to TRBD2 (5 bases). CDR1 and CDR2 (germline): MNHEY, SVGEGT. Trimming took off 2 bases at V and 5 bases at J, with 12 bases between the two ends. The CDR3 contains 14 residues. The CDR3 nucleotides are TGTGCCAGCAGTTACCGGACTGCTAGGGAGACCCAGTACTTC. It is translated as CASSYRTARETQYF.

CDR3 sequence (DNA): TGTGCCAGCAGCACACACGGGGTGAGTGCGGGTGAGCAGTTCTTC. Encoded protein: CASSTHGVSAGEQFF. The chain employs TRBV7-9 and TRBJ2-1; maybe TRBD2 (5 bases). The CDR3 sequence is 15 residues long. The V end was cut by 5 bases, the J end by 9 bases, with 20 bases between. Germline assignment: CDR1 SEHNR and CDR2 FQNEAQ (reference sequence).

The chain is built from TRBV3-1 (or the pseudogene TRBV3-2) and TRBJ1-2; D possibly corresponds to TRBD1 (5 bases). This CDR3 comprises 14 residues. Per germline, CDR1 LGHDT and CDR2 YNNKEL (reference sequence). The germline V and J ends were trimmed by 1 base and 7 bases, with 13 bases remaining between them. The chain's CDR3 is CASSQVQGGGGYTF. CDR3 coding DNA: TGTGCCAGCAGCCAAGTCCAGGGCGGAGGTGGCTACACCTTC.

The chain joins TRBV7-9 to TRBJ1-1; the D is unclear. This CDR3 is built from 11 residues. The ends were cut back, 3 bases at V and 11 bases at J, with 10 bases in the middle. Germline values: CDR1 SEHNR, CDR2 FQNEAQ (reference sequence). CDR3 sequence reads: CASSLGVGAFF. DNA of the CDR3: TGTGCCAGCAGCTTGGGCGTGGGGGCTTTCTTT.

This rearrangement joins TRBV27 to TRBJ1-1, with D possibly TRBD1 on 6 matching bases. This CDR3 is built from 15 residues. V was pared by 7 bases and J by 1 base, with 16 bases between. Germline V CDR1 and CDR2: MNHEY, SMNVEV (reference sequence). Here the CDR3 DNA reads TGTGCCAGCAATTACGGACAGTTGAGGAACACTGAAGCTTTCTTT. Translated: CASNYGQLRNTEAFF.

Notes on this clone: The sample contains more than one DNA sequence encoding this CDR3. V usage is TRBV30 and J usage is TRBJ1-1; D gene unclear. The length of the CDR3 is 12 residues. Trimming left V 3 bases short and J 1 base short, with 6 bases between. In germline, CDR1 is GTSNPN, CDR2 SVGIG (reference sequence). The CDR3 DNA follows: TGTGCCTGGAGCAACGGGAACACTGAAGCTTTCTTT. It codes for CAWSNGNTEAFF.

V and J are TRBV3-1 (or the pseudogene TRBV3-2) and TRBJ1-1; 8 nucleotides match TRBD1. The germline CDR1 and CDR2 sequences are LGHDT and YNNKEL (reference sequence). The ends lost 5 bases at V and 8 bases at J; junction bases unmatched: 7. This CDR3 is 13 amino acids long. CDR3 region: CASSLGQGVEAFF. The CDR3 coding sequence is TGTGCCAGCAGCTTAGGACAGGGCGTAGAAGCTTTCTTT.

The gene calls are TRBV4-3 and TRBJ2-6; no definite D call. V was clipped by 6 bases and J by 3 bases, with 9 bases between them. Germline loops: CDR1 LGHNA, CDR2 YSLEER. CDR3 size: 14 residues. CDR3 protein: CASSWDNGANVLTF. The CDR3 DNA reads TGCGCCAGCAGTTGGGATAATGGGGCCAACGTCCTGACTTTC.

The DNA of the CDR3 is TGTGCCAGCAGCCGACTGAGCCAAGATTTTTATGGCTACACCTTC. This sequence encodes CASSRLSQDFYGYTF. The chain recombines TRBV3-1 (or the pseudogene TRBV3-2) with TRBJ1-2; D is unresolved. The CDR3 sequence is 15 residues long. The germline gives CDR1 LGHDT, CDR2 YNNKEL (reference sequence). Trimming pared 4 bases from V and 5 bases from J, leaving 17 bases between.

The CDR3 nucleotides read TGTGCCAGCAGCCAAGACAGGGATCAGCCCCAGCATTTT. Its translation is CASSQDRDQPQHF. The chain carries TRBV3-1 (or the pseudogene TRBV3-2) and TRBJ1-5, with D possibly being TRBD1 (5 bases). Trimming removed 0 bases from V and 5 bases from J, with 5 bases in between. Germline V lookup: CDR1 LGHDT, CDR2 YNNKEL (reference sequence). The CDR3 runs 13 residues.

The chain recombines TRBV14 with TRBJ2-2; the D is unclear. V shed 2 bases and J shed 4 bases, with 20 bases lying between them. Germline CDR1 SGHDN, CDR2 FVKESK. This CDR3 spans 18 amino acids. CDR3 sequence: CASSQRFLWGRSTGELFF. Here the CDR3 DNA reads TGTGCCAGCAGCCAAAGGTTCCTTTGGGGTAGAAGCACCGGGGAGCTGTTTTTT.

V gene TRBV6-5 combines with J gene TRBJ1-5; 8 bases are a match to TRBD1. V was pared by 6 bases and J by 4 bases, with 5 bases of the junction left unmatched. The CDR3 runs 14 residues. Germline V lookup: CDR1 MNHEY, CDR2 SVGAGI. CDR3 nucleotides: TGTGCCAGCAGGAATACAGGGGGGAATCAGCCCCAGCATTTT. Amino acids: CASRNTGGNQPQHF.

Notes on this clone: Other DNA sequences within the sample encode an identical CDR3. V usage is TRBV18 and J usage is TRBJ1-1; maybe TRBD1 (5 bases). CDR3 length: 13 residues. CDR1 is KGHSH and CDR2 is LQKENI in the germline V gene. Trimming removed 3 bases at V and 2 bases at J, with 7 bases between. The CDR3 nucleotides read TGTGCCAGCTCACCGCAGGGAAACACTGAAGCTTTCTTT. It is translated as CASSPQGNTEAFF.

The gene calls are TRBV9 and TRBJ2-1; D not certain. CDR1 is SGDLS and CDR2 is YYNGEE in the germline V gene. CDR3 length equals 15 residues. The V and J ends lost 4 bases and 4 bases respectively, with 15 bases between them. The CDR3 DNA sequence: TGTGCCAGCAGCCTATCAGGCGACAAGTACAATGAGCAGTTCTTC. This codes for CASSLSGDKYNEQFF.

This clone was detected once. This chain links TRBV19 with TRBJ2-1; 8 bases line up with TRBD1. This CDR3 is built from 14 residues. Per the germline V gene, CDR1 is LNHDA and CDR2 is SQIVND (reference sequence). The ends lost 9 bases at V and 0 bases at J; junction bases unmatched: 4. CDR3 DNA sequence: TGTGCCAGCAACGACAGGGGCTCCTACAATGAGCAGTTCTTC. It is translated as CASNDRGSYNEQFF.

The chain employs TRBV6-5 and TRBJ1-3; 8 bases align to TRBD1. J was trimmed by 7 bases and V by 4 bases; bases with no gene match: 3. Germline V gene sequence: CDR1 MNHEY, CDR2 SVGAGI. CDR3 length: 13 residues. The CDR3: CASSFRQGNTIYF. The CDR3 nucleotides are TGTGCCAGCAGTTTTCGACAGGGGAACACCATATATTTT.

The V and J genes are TRBV7-2 and TRBJ2-7; TRBD1 agrees at 8 bases. Germline V gene lookup returns CDR1 SGHTA and CDR2 FQGNSA. The CDR3 runs 12 residues. The trim removed 5 bases at V and 9 bases at J, leaving 6 bases unmatched. The CDR3 DNA follows: TGTGCCAGCAGCCCTGGGACAGGTAGGCAGTACTTC. Its translation: CASSPGTGRQYF.

J is TRBJ1-2 and V is TRBV7-3; TRBD1 aligns across 8 bases. V shed 0 bases, J shed 6 bases, and the junction held 3 bases outside the gene matches. The CDR3 length is 14 residues. Looked up from germline, CDR1 is SGHTA and CDR2 is FQGTGA. Here the CDR3 DNA reads TGTGCCAGCAGCTTAACGTCGACAGGGGATGGCTACACCTTC. This translates into CASSLTSTGDGYTF.

The rearrangement links TRBV7-9 to TRBJ2-1, with TRBD1 identical over 9 bases. CDR1 and CDR2 (germline): SEHNR, FQNEAQ (reference sequence). With 0 bases clipped from V and 14 bases from J, the junction kept 5 bases outside the gene matches. The CDR3 covers 13 residues. The CDR3 nucleotides are TGTGCCAGCAGCTTAGCCACAGGGGGCTCGGAGTTCTTC. As protein: CASSLATGGSEFF. The variable domain in full, completed from reference TRBV7-9 and TRBJ2-1, reads DTGVSQNPRHKITKRGQNVTFRCDPISEHNRLYWYRQTLGQGPEFLTYFQNEAQLEKSRLLSDRFSAERPKGSFSTLEIQRTEQGDSAMYLCASSLATGGSEFFGPGTRLTVL.

This clone was observed once. The chain links TRBV4-3 to TRBJ1-5; perhaps TRBD1 as D (6 bases). The germline V gene encodes CDR1 LGHNA and CDR2 YSLEER. The CDR3 sequence is 16 residues long. V was pared by 0 bases and J by 1 base, with 10 bases between. CDR3 in amino acids: CASSQERGGSNQPQHF. The CDR3 DNA reads TGCGCCAGCAGCCAAGAGAGGGGGGGGAGCAATCAGCCCCAGCATTTT.

This clone was observed once. V gene TRBV19 combines with J gene TRBJ2-1; TRBD1 matches 8 bases. Unmatched junction bases numbered 14, after V lost 5 bases and J lost 2 bases. The CDR3 length is 18 residues. The germline CDR1 and CDR2 sequences are LNHDA and SQIVND (reference sequence). The CDR3 is CASSLGQGYAPPYNEQFF. The CDR3 DNA follows: TGTGCCAGTAGTTTAGGACAGGGATATGCCCCCCCCTACAATGAGCAGTTCTTC.